The T cell receptor beta chain under discussion was sequenced for a study of blood T cell repertoires in COVID-19. Some clones are missing from TCRdb's copy, which holds only in-frame ones; the method was immunoSEQ multiplex PCR. The table lists about 440,000 clones, approximately 88% of them singletons. The germline V gene encodes CDR1 LGHDT and CDR2 YNNKEL (reference sequence). CDR3 length: 12 residues. Deletions cut 0 bases from V and 7 bases from J, with 7 bases between. This clone was detected only once. Source material: peripheral blood. The source is a woman in her fifties or sixties with COVID-19, enrolled during active disease. The chain recombines TRBV3-1 (or the pseudogene TRBV3-2) with TRBJ2-7, with D unresolved. The CDR3 loop is CASSQDIREQYF. CDR3 DNA sequence: TGTGCCAGCAGCCAAGATATTCGGGAGCAGTACTTC.